This T cell receptor (beta chain) appears in the sequencing data of a study of shared clonotypes between healthy human individuals. As for the study in general: Researchers assigned three CD4 naive, three CD4 memory, two CD8 naive and one CD8 memory plate to each donor.

In germline, CDR1 is SGHDN, CDR2 FVKESK. CDR3 length equals 15 residues. V was pared by 2 bases and J by 9 bases, with 9 bases of the junction left unmatched. Study-wide findings and caveats: In having few donors, the study represented limited genetic and exposure-history diversity.

Genomic DNA of every subset was divided equally among multiple immunoSEQ plates. Generated by immunoSEQ multiplex PCR, the TCRdb table keeps only in-frame clones and is missing some. The repertoire holds over a million clones, with approximately 98% as singletons. About this clone: Its matching antigen is unknown.

Sequencing used naive CD4+ T cells sorted from blood. Documented subset: CD45RA+ positively selected. V usage is TRBV14 and J usage is TRBJ2-7, with TRBD2 identical over 11 bases. The source is a man in his thirties or forties in good health. CDR3 sequence (DNA): TGTGCCAGCAGCCAATCGATCCTTCTAGCGGGAGGGCAGTACTTC. Translated, it gives CASSQSILLAGGQYF.